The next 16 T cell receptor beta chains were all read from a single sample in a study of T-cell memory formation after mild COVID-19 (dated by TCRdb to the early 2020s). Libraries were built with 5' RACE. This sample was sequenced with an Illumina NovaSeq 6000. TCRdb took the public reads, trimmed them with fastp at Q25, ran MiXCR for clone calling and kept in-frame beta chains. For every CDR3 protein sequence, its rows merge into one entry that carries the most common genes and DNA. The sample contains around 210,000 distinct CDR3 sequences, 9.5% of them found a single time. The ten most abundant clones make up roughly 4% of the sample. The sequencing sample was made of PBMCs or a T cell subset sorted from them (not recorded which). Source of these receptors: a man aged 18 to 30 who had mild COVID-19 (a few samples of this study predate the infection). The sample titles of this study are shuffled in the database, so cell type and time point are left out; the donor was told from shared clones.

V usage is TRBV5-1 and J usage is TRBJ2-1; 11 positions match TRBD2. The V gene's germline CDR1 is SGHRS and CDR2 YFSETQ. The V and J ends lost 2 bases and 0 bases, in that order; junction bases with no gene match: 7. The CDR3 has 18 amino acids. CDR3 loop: CASSLPSGGLSSYNEQFF. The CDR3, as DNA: TGCGCCAGCAGCTTACCTAGCGGGGGGCTCAGCTCCTACAATGAGCAGTTCTTC.

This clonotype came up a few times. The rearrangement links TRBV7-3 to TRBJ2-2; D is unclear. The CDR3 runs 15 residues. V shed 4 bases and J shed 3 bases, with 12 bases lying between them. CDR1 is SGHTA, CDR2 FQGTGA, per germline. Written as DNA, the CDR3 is TGTGCCAGCAGCTCCGCAGGTTTGGACACCGGGGAGCTGTTTTTT. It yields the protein CASSSAGLDTGELFF.

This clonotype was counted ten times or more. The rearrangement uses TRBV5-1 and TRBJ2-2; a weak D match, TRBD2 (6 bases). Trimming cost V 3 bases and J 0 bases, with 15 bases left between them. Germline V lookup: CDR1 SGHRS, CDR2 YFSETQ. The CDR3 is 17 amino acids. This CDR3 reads CASSYLAPTANTGELFF. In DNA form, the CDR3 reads TGCGCCAGCAGCTACCTAGCGCCTACCGCGAACACCGGGGAGCTGTTTTTT.

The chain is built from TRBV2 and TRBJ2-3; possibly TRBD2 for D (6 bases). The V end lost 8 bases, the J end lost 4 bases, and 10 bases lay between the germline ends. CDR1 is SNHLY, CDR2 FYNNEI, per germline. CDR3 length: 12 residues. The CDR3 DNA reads TGTGCCAGCCGCGGGGACCCAGATACGCAGTATTTT. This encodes CASRGDPDTQYF. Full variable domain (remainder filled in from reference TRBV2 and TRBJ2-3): EPEVTQTPSHQVTQMGQEVILRCVPISNHLYFYWYRQILGQKVEFLVSFYNNEISEKSEIFDDQFSVERPDGSNFTLKIRSTKLEDSAMYFCASRGDPDTQYFGPGTRLTVL.

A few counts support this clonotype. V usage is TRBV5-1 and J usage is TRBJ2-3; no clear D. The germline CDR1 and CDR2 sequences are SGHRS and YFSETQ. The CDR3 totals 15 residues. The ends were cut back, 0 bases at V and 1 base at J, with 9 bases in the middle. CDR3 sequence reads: CASSLAPGGTDTQYF. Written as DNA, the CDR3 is TGCGCCAGCAGCTTGGCTCCTGGGGGCACAGATACGCAGTATTTT. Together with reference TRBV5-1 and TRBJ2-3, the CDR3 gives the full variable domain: KAGVTQTPRYLIKTRGQQVTLSCSPISGHRSVSWYQQTPGQGLQFLFEYFSETQRNKGNFPGRFSGRQFSNSRSEMNVSTLELGDSALYLCASSLAPGGTDTQYFGPGTRLTVL.

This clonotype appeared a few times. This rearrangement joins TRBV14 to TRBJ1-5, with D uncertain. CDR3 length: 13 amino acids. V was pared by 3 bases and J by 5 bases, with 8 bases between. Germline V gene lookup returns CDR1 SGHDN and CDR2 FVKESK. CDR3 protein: CASSQGPDQPQHF. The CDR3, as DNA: TGTGCCAGCAGCCAGGGTCCTGATCAGCCCCAGCATTTT.

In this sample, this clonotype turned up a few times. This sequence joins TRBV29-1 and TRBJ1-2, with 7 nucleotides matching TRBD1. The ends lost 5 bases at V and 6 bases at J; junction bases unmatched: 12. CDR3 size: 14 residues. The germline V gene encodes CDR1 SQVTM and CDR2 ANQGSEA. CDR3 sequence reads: CSVIPTGIGDGYTF. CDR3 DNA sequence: TGCAGCGTTATCCCGACAGGGATTGGGGATGGCTACACCTTC.

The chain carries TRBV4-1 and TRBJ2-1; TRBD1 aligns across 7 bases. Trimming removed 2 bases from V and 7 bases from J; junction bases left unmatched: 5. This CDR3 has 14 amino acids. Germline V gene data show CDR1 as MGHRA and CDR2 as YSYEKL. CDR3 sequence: CASSQFLTGNEQFF. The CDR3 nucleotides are TGCGCCAGCAGCCAATTCCTGACAGGGAATGAGCAGTTCTTC.

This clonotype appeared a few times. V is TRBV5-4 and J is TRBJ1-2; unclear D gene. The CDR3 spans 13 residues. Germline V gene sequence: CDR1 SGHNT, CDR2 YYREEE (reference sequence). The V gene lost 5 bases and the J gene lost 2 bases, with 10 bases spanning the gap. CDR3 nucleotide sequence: TGTGCCAGCAGGGGTGCCCAAAACTATGGCTACACCTTC. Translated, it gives CASRGAQNYGYTF.

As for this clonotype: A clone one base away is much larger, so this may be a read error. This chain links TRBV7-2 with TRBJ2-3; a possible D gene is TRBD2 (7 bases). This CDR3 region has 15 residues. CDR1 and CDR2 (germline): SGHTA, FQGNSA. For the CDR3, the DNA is TGTGCCAGCCGCTTTTCGGGGGGCGCTGAAGATACGCAGTATTTT. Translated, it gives CASRFSGGAEDTQYF.

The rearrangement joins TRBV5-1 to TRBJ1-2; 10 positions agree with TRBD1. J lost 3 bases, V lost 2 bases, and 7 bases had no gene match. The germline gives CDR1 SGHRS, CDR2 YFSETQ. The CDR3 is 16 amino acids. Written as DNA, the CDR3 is TGCGCCAGCAGCTTCCCCGGGACAGGGGAGGACTATGGCTACACCTTC. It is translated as CASSFPGTGEDYGYTF.

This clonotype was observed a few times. The CDR3 DNA reads as TGTGCCAGCAGCTTGTGGGGGCGCTACGAGCAGTACGTC. Encoded protein: CASSLWGRYEQYV. The chain recombines TRBV5-4 with TRBJ2-7, with D possibly being TRBD1 (6 bases). The CDR3 loop spans 13 amino acids. The germline V gene encodes CDR1 SGHNT and CDR2 YYREEE (reference sequence). Deletions cut 1 base from V and 3 bases from J, with 8 bases between.

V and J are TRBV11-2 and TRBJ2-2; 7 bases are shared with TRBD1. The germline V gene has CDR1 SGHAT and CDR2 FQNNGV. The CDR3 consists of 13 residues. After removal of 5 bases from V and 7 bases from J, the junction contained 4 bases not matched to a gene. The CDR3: CASSKDRHGELFF. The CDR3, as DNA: TGTGCCAGCAGCAAGGACAGGCACGGGGAGCTGTTTTTT.

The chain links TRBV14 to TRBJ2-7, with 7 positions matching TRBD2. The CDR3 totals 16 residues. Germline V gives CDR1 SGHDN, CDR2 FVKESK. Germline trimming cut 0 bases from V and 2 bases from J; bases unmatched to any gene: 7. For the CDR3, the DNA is TGTGCCAGCAGCCAAGAGAGGGATCTAGCGGCCTACGAGCAGTACGTC. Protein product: CASSQERDLAAYEQYV.

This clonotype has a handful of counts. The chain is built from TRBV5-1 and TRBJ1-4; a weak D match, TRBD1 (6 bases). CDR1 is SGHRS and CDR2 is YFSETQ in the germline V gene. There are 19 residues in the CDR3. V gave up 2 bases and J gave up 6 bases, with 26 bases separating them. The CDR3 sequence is CASSFGSTGPGDGDEKLFF. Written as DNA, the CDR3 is TGCGCCAGCAGCTTCGGATCGACAGGTCCGGGCGATGGGGATGAAAAACTGTTTTTT.

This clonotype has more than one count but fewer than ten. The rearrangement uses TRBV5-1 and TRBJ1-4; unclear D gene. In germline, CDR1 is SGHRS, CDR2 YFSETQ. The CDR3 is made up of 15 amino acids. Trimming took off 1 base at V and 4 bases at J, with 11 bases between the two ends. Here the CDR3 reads CASSLSPGHNEKLFF. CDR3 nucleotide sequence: TGCGCCAGCAGCTTGTCCCCGGGCCATAATGAAAAACTGTTTTTT.